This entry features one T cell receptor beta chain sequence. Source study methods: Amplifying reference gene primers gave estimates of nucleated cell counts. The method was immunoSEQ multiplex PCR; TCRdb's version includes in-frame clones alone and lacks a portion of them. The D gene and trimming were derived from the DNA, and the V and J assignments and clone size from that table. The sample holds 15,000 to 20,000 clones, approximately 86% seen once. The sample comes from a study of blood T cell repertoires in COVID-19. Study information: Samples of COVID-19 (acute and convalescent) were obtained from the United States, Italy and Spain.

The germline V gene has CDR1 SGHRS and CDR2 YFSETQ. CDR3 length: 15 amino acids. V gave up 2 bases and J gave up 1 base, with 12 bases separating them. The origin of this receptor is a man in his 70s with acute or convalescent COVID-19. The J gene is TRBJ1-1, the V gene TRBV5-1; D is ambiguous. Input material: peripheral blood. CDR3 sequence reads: CASSLKISGNTEAFF. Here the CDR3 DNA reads TGCGCCAGCAGCTTAAAGATTTCAGGGAACACTGAAGCTTTCTTT.